The 9 T cell receptor beta chains below all came from one sample that was sequenced in a study of control samples from healthy donors and cancer patients. Profiled with immunoSEQ multiplex PCR; TCRdb holds only in-frame clones, not every one. Of roughly 100,000 clones in the sample, around 92% were seen once. The sequenced material came from blood. The receptors shown here come from a woman aged 18-29 years in good health.

The chain couples TRBV16 to TRBJ1-2; TRBD1 agrees at 7 bases. CDR1 is KGHSY and CDR2 is FQNENV in the germline V gene. With V trimmed by 4 bases and J by 4 bases, 3 bases remained unmatched. The CDR3 has 13 amino acids. DNA for the CDR3: TGTGCCAGCAGCCTCGGGACAGCCTATGGCTACACCTTC. Translated, it gives CASSLGTAYGYTF.

This clone has only one observation. This chain links TRBV7-2 with TRBJ1-5; D remains ambiguous. V lost 4 bases and J 4 bases, leaving 5 bases between the germline ends. This CDR3 region has 12 residues. Germline V lookup: CDR1 SGHTA, CDR2 FQGNSA. The CDR3 is CASSSGNQPQHF. CDR3 in DNA: TGTGCCAGCAGCTCTGGGAATCAGCCCCAGCATTTT.

This chain uses TRBV30 with TRBJ2-7, with D unclear. CDR3 size: 12 residues. Germline CDR1 reads GTSNPN; CDR2 reads SVGIG (reference sequence). V was trimmed by 2 bases and J by 3 bases, leaving 8 bases between them. The CDR3 DNA follows: TGTGCCTGGAGTCTACAATTCTACGAGCAGTACTTC. It yields the protein CAWSLQFYEQYF.

V gene TRBV18 combines with J gene TRBJ1-5, with TRBD1 matching over 11 bases. Germline V CDR1 and CDR2: KGHSH, LQKENI. This CDR3 is built from 14 residues. V was pared by 3 bases and J by 6 bases, with 1 base of the junction left unmatched. The CDR3 is CASSPDRGRQPQHF. CDR3 in DNA: TGTGCCAGCTCACCGGACAGGGGGCGTCAGCCCCAGCATTTT.

V gene TRBV7-8 combines with J gene TRBJ1-5; TRBD1 might be the D (5 bases). The CDR3 is 14 residues long. Germline values: CDR1 SGHVS, CDR2 FQNEAQ. Trimming shortened V by 1 base and J by 9 bases, and 13 bases separated the two germline ends. CDR3 sequence: CASSLGDRLLPQHF. The CDR3 coding sequence is TGTGCCAGCAGCTTAGGCGACAGACTTTTGCCCCAGCATTTT.

In its sample, this clone was seen once. This chain links TRBV29-1 with TRBJ2-3; D gene ambiguous. Trimming took off 3 bases at V and 1 base at J, with 5 bases between the two ends. The CDR3 length is 12 residues. Germline V gene lookup returns CDR1 SQVTM and CDR2 ANQGSEA. This CDR3 reads CSVDVGTDTQYF. The CDR3 DNA follows: TGCAGCGTTGACGTGGGCACAGATACGCAGTATTTT.

In DNA form, the CDR3 reads TGTGCCAGCAGTTTAGGGTGGGCCCTCAATCAGCCCCAGCATTTT. This sequence encodes CASSLGWALNQPQHF. The chain combines TRBV27 with TRBJ1-5, with D unresolved. Germline loops: CDR1 MNHEY, CDR2 SMNVEV (reference sequence). V was cut by 2 bases and J by 3 bases, with 11 bases left in between. This CDR3 is 15 amino acids long.

The V gene is TRBV19, the J gene TRBJ1-5; D not certain. The CDR3 extends over 14 amino acids. Germline loops: CDR1 LNHDA, CDR2 SQIVND (reference sequence). V dropped 1 base and J dropped 6 bases, with 10 bases sitting between them. The CDR3 loop reads CASSIARGIQPQHF. The CDR3 nucleotides read TGTGCCAGTAGTATAGCTCGAGGGATTCAGCCCCAGCATTTT. The full variable domain, in which reference TRBV19 and TRBJ1-5 provide the parts outside the CDR3, is DGGITQSPKYLFRKEGQNVTLSCEQNLNHDAMYWYRQDPGQGLRLIYYSQIVNDFQKGDIAEGYSVSREKKESFPLTVTSAQKNPTAFYLCASSIARGIQPQHFGDGTRLSIL.

A single count supports this clone. The chain employs TRBV7-7 and TRBJ2-2; 10 nucleotides match TRBD1. The V gene's germline CDR1 is SSHAT and CDR2 FNYEAQ (reference sequence). J was trimmed by 4 bases and V by 5 bases; bases with no gene match: 13. The CDR3 runs to 18 residues. CDR3 residues: CASSVVHRDRGSTGELFF. The CDR3 nucleotides are TGTGCCAGCAGCGTAGTTCACCGGGACAGGGGTTCCACCGGGGAGCTGTTTTTT.